The next 24 T cell receptor beta chains were all read from a single sample in a study of T cells expressing NK-cell markers. TCRdb reprocessed the 5' RACE reads, keeping one entry per CDR3 protein, no DNA. Its table records some 150,000 distinct CDR3 sequences. The sample taken for sequencing was blood T cells: a sorted CD56 or NKG2C T cell subset, CD4+ or CD8+ T cells, or bulk PBMC T cells (not recorded which). All receptors derive from a woman aged 45-60 years in good health.

The chain combines TRBV27 with TRBJ2-3; the D call of TRBD2 rests on TCRdb alone, since no DNA is present to check it. There are 14 residues in the CDR3. CDR1 is MNHEY, CDR2 SMNVEV, per germline (reference sequence). This CDR3 reads CASNWVAGGHTQYF.

The chain employs TRBV11-2 and TRBJ2-1. The CDR3 loop spans 15 amino acids. Germline V gene lookup returns CDR1 SGHAT and CDR2 FQNNGV. The CDR3 loop is CASSLAGTGYNEQFF.

CDR3 region: CATSDFGTGGQETQYF. The rearrangement uses TRBV24-1 and TRBJ2-5; checking the TCRdb D call of TRBD1 is not possible without DNA. The CDR3 contains 16 residues. The V gene's germline CDR1 is KGHDR and CDR2 SFDVKD.

The J gene is TRBJ1-2, the V gene TRBV6-5. Germline CDR1 and CDR2: MNHEY and SVGAGI. The CDR3 consists of 13 residues. The CDR3: CASSYRQDYGYTF.

The chain couples TRBV5-1 to TRBJ2-1; the D call from TCRdb, TRBD1, cannot be confirmed without DNA. The CDR3 loop spans 15 amino acids. From germline, CDR1 is SGHRS and CDR2 YFSETQ. CDR3 loop: CASSLGRGAYNEQFF.

The V call is TRBV16, the J call TRBJ1-4. This CDR3 has 12 amino acids. Germline CDR1 KGHSY, CDR2 FQNENV. CDR3 protein: CASSPLAEKLFF.

This rearrangement joins TRBV2 to TRBJ2-7; TCRdb's D call, TRBD2, is unchecked because there is no DNA. Per the germline V gene, CDR1 is SNHLY and CDR2 is FYNNEI. The CDR3 has 14 residues. The CDR3 protein is CASFTEAQTDEQYF.

The V and J genes are TRBV7-6 and TRBJ1-5. The CDR3 is 13 amino acids. Germline V gives CDR1 SGHVS, CDR2 FNYEAQ. The CDR3 loop is CASSEYSNQPQHF.

J is TRBJ1-5 and V is TRBV4-2; TCRdb calls TRBD1, which cannot be checked without DNA. Germline V gives CDR1 LGHNA, CDR2 YNFKEQ. The CDR3 totals 15 residues. The CDR3 sequence is CASSQTTDRDQPQHF.

The chain links TRBV20-1 to TRBJ2-3; TCRdb designates TRBD2, a call that cannot be tested without DNA. Germline V gives CDR1 DFQATT, CDR2 SNEGSKA (reference sequence). CDR3 length equals 15 residues. CDR3 amino acids: CSARDSAGGTDTQYF.

This chain uses TRBV7-2 with TRBJ2-3; absent DNA, TCRdb's TRBD1 call cannot be checked. Germline V gene sequence: CDR1 SGHTA, CDR2 FQGNSA. The CDR3 is made up of 17 amino acids. The CDR3 loop reads CASTAWPGVIGTDTQYF.

The gene calls are TRBV7-2 and TRBJ2-7. The CDR3 has 14 amino acids. In germline, CDR1 is SGHTA, CDR2 FQGNSA. Here the CDR3 reads CASSLRGTSYEQYF.

This rearrangement joins TRBV7-2 to TRBJ2-1; as DNA is missing, the TRBD2 call by TCRdb cannot be tested. The CDR3 totals 16 residues. Per germline, CDR1 SGHTA and CDR2 FQGNSA. The CDR3 here is CASSLLLAPPDNEQFF.

The rearrangement links TRBV14 to TRBJ2-5; the TRBD2 assignment by TCRdb is unverifiable without DNA. The CDR3 is 15 residues long. Germline CDR1 SGHDN, CDR2 FVKESK. CDR3 sequence: CASSHLAGGTLTQYF.

The rearrangement joins TRBV6-4 to TRBJ2-3; the D call from TCRdb, TRBD2, cannot be confirmed without DNA. The CDR3 runs to 15 residues. Germline-derived CDR1 and CDR2 are MRHNA and SNTAGT. The CDR3 spells CASSQGRESTDTQYF.

The chain combines TRBV5-1 with TRBJ2-1; TCRdb's D gene call, TRBD2, goes unchecked for lack of DNA. The CDR3 is 16 amino acids. Germline CDR1 and CDR2: SGHRS and YFSETQ. The CDR3 sequence: CASSSGTSGRPSEQFF.

The rearrangement links TRBV6-6 to TRBJ2-1; TCRdb lists TRBD1, though no DNA is available to test this call. The CDR3 is 14 residues long. Per germline, CDR1 MNHNY and CDR2 SVGAGI (reference sequence). CDR3 sequence: CASSFVDRNNEQFF.

This chain uses TRBV6-5 with TRBJ2-7; the TCRdb D gene call, TRBD1, has no DNA to confirm it. CDR1 is MNHEY and CDR2 is SVGAGI in the germline V gene. The CDR3 has 14 residues. This CDR3 is CASTGGDRGYEQYF.

This chain links TRBV7-9 with TRBJ2-3. The germline V gene encodes CDR1 SEHNR and CDR2 FQNEAQ (reference sequence). The CDR3 contains 15 residues. CDR3 sequence: CASSFGVIVADTQYF.

The chain combines TRBV11-2 with TRBJ2-5. Germline V gives CDR1 SGHAT, CDR2 FQNNGV. CDR3 length: 13 amino acids. CDR3 sequence: CASSPQYWPTQYF.

This chain links TRBV7-9 with TRBJ2-3. From germline, CDR1 is SEHNR and CDR2 FQNEAQ (reference sequence). The CDR3 has 14 residues. CDR3 in amino acids: CASSFSGDTDTQYF.

This chain links TRBV15 with TRBJ1-1. Germline V gene sequence: CDR1 LNHNV, CDR2 YYDKDF (reference sequence). The length of the CDR3 is 15 residues. Here the CDR3 reads CATSRDTAGNTEAFF.

The chain recombines TRBV28 with TRBJ2-1; absent DNA, TCRdb's TRBD1 call cannot be checked. The CDR3 has 14 amino acids. Germline CDR1 and CDR2: MDHEN and SYDVKM. The CDR3 sequence is CASIQGGAYNEQFF.

V usage is TRBV27 and J usage is TRBJ2-5; as DNA is missing, the TRBD1 call by TCRdb cannot be tested. The CDR3 has 12 residues. CDR1 is MNHEY and CDR2 is SMNVEV in the germline V gene (reference sequence). This CDR3 is CASSHGGGTQYF.